This note documents a single T cell receptor beta chain sequence. There are a few counts of this clonotype. The antigen this receptor binds is unknown. Base qualities are not at hand, and no much larger clone is one base apart. Library prep was done by 5' RACE. The sequencer was an Illumina HiSeq 2500. A second about 7 to 11 cycle PCR used a sample-barcoded 5' primer and a J-beta primer mix. Each TCR beta cDNA molecule received a unique molecular identifier from a template-switch 5' adaptor carrying 12 random nucleotides. Each sample yielded at least 3 million CDR3-containing paired-end reads. First-strand cDNA synthesis was performed from all RNA using the Mint cDNA synthesis kit, with priming by a TRBC-specific oligonucleotide. Following uracil-DNA glycosylase treatment, a first 18-cycle PCR with universal primers M1SS and BC2_uni_R was performed on all cDNA. Per the source publication's procedure: For normalization, 1 million high-quality reads were randomly selected from each sample, with every read carrying a distinct molecular identifier. Reads with shared molecular identifiers were discarded instead of being binned into consensus sequences. MiTCR, set to a Q25 quality threshold and the strictest error-elimination algorithm, was used for CDR3 identification, clonotype clustering and error correction. Lower-bound total TCR beta diversity was estimated with a nonparametric unseen species model using Euler transformation. TCRdb took the public reads, trimmed them with fastp at Q25, ran MiXCR for clone calling and kept in-frame beta chains. Each CDR3 protein appears once, grouped with its most common genes and DNA. These V and J calls rely on TCRdb rather than the paper's analysis. The sample yields around 990,000 distinct CDR3 sequences; 35% to 40% were counted once. Roughly 13% of the sample comes from the top ten.

Systemically healthy Caucasian individuals from Russia, 39 in total and aged about 6 to 100 years, were included as donors. Each donor gave ten milliliters of peripheral blood, drawn into EDTA-treated Vacutainer tubes. Ficoll-Paque density-gradient centrifugation was used to isolate PBMCs, with at least 7 million obtained per sample. Total RNA was extracted from PBMCs with Trizol reagent, with at least 5.5 micrograms obtained per sample. For every donor, flow cytometry on a PBMC aliquot measured the percentage of naive CD45RAhigh/CD27high T cells. This entry belongs to a study of blood T cells in healthy people across ages (dated by TCRdb to between 2015 and 2017). As for the study more broadly: In model experiments, template switching captured about one uniquely barcoded TCR beta cDNA molecule for every two T cells. The donors were split into four age groups: young (average 16 years), middle-aged (roughly 40), aged (about 56) and long-lived (more than 80). The study measured age-related changes in TCR beta repertoire diversity using deep sequencing normalized with unique cDNA molecular identifiers. To avoid experimental bias, donors of different ages were randomly spread across the sequencing lanes. Using the same blood draw, the study looked at two additional independent replicas of 1 million unique cDNA reads for two donors, one aged 18 to 29 and the other aged 80 or older. Overall results and qualifications from the work: Observed TCR beta diversity per million T cells fell roughly linearly with age, and a significant reduction was already apparent by age around 36. Because profiling used bulk unsorted PBMCs, naive and antigen-experienced compartments could not be compared conclusively. Donor CMV infection status was unknown, potentially confounding age-related changes in expanded clonotypes. Total diversity estimates from one million sequenced T cells were considered lower bounds and underestimates. Observed TCR beta diversity correlated strongly with the percentage of naive T cells measured by flow cytometry. Compared with the aged group, more naive CD4+ T cells, fewer expanded clones and increased TCR diversity were shown by the long-lived group, suggesting age selection.

V and J are truncated by 5 bases and 0 bases respectively, leaving an intervening sequence of 13 bases. The CDR3 runs 15 residues from the cysteine to the phenylalanine. The DNA shown is the 45-base CDR3, in frame from base 1. The sequenced sample consisted of blood. The sequence derives from a man aged 18 to 35 in good health. This chain is built from TRBV12-3 or TRBV12-4 and TRBJ1-2; a confident D gene designation cannot be given. The DNA is as follows: TGTGCCAGCAGTCCTGCATATTCTTCTAACTATGGCTACACCTTC. Its product reads: CASSPAYSSNYGYTF.